The sequence of this TCR beta chain was determined in a study of blood T cells in healthy people across ages. The use of a sample-barcoded 5' primer and a J-beta primer mix characterized a second PCR of about 7 to 12 cycles. A single record per CDR3 protein comes from TCRdb applying MiXCR to the 5' RACE reads. This table has under 800,000 distinct CDR3 sequences, roughly 45% appearing once. Those donating, healthy Caucasian individuals from Russia, were aged 6 to 90. Each sample gave at least 7 million isolated PBMCs. Study findings and constraints: Changes seen in expanded clonotypes were possibly confounded by donor CMV status left unknown. Per million T cells, TCR beta diversity dropped roughly linearly as age increased.

Germline CDR1 and CDR2: LGHNA and YNFKEQ. This CDR3 has 13 amino acids. Comments on this clonotype: Its antigen is currently unknown.

Sequencing input: blood. The origin of this receptor is a woman aged 60-70 years in good health. This sequence joins TRBV4-2 and TRBJ2-5; D not resolved. The J call may be incorrect, as the DNA end agrees better with TRBJ2-7. CDR3 sequence reads: CASSQEIKLEQYF. CDR3 DNA sequence: TGTGCCAGCAGCCAAGAAATAAAGCTCGAGCAGTACTTC.